One T cell receptor (beta chain) is described in this entry. Its antigen is currently unknown. Vbeta (60) and Jbeta (13) primers were used in the PCR. Generated by immunoSEQ multiplex PCR, the TCRdb table keeps only in-frame clones and is missing some. The table shows over 150,000 clones, with 77% occurring only once. The data were obtained in a study of cytomegalovirus exposure and HLA in healthy donors. Trimming took 3 bases from V and 3 from J, leaving 12 bases between them. The CDR3 has 14 residues. Germline CDR1 is SGDLS and CDR2 is YYNGEE. Study-level findings and limits: Later, TCR association rates were found to vary by HLA locus, highest for DRB1 and lowest for HLA-C.

This TCR was sampled from a male donor in good health and CMV-seropositive. V and J are TRBV9 and TRBJ1-2; D might be TRBD1 (5 bases). Sample: PBMCs. As DNA, the CDR3 is TGTGCCAGCAGCGACCACGGGGGGTACTATGGCTACACCTTC. It codes for CASSDHGGYYGYTF. Combining the CDR3 with reference TRBV9 and TRBJ1-2 gives the whole variable domain DSGVTQTPKHLITATGQRVTLRCSPRSGDLSVYWYQQSLDQGLQFLIQYYNGEERAKGNILERFSAQQFPDLHSELNLSSLELGDSALYFCASSDHGGYYGYTFGSGTRLTVV.